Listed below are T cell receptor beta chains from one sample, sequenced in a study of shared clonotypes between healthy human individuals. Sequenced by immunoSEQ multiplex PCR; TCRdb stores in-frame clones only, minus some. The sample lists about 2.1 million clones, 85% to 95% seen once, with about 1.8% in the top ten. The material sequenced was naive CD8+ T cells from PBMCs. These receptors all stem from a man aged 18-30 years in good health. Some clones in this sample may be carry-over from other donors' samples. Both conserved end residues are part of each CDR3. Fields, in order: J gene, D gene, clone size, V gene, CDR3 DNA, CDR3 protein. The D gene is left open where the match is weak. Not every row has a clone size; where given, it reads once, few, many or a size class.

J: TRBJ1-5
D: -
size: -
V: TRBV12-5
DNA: TGTGCTAGTGGTTTGGCTGCAGGGTCCCCTCTACATTTT
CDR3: CASGLAAGSPLHF

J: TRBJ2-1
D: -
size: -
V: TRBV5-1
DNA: TGCGCCAGCAGCTTATTTGCGGCTACCCCCAACAATGAGCAGTTCTTC
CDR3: CASSLFAATPNNEQFF

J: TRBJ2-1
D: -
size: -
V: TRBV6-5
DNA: TGTGCCAGCAGTTACTCGGACGGGGACAATGAGCAGTTCTTC
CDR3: CASSYSDGDNEQFF

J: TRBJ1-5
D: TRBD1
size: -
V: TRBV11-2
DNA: TGTGCCAGCAGCGCGACAGGGGGCTCCGGTCAGCCCCAGCATTTT
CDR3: CASSATGGSGQPQHF

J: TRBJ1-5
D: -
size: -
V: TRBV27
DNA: TGTGCCAGCAGTGGGGGTTACGGAGAAAATCAGCCCCAGCATTTT
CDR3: CASSGGYGENQPQHF

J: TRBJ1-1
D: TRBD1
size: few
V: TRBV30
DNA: TGTGCCTGCCATGCCCCCGGGACAGGGGGCACTGAAGCTTTCTTT
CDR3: CACHAPGTGGTEAFF

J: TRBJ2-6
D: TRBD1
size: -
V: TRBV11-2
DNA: TGTGCCAGCATTGGGAGACAGGGGGACTCTGGGGCCAACGTCCTGACTTTC
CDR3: CASIGRQGDSGANVLTF

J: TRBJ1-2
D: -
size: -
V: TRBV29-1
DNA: TGCAGCGTTGAGTTGCGGACGAACTATGGCTACACCTTC
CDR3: CSVELRTNYGYTF

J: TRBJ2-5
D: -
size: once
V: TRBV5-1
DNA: TGCGCCAGCAGCTGGACAAAGGGGCACCCGGTACAAGAGGCCCAGTACTTC
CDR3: CASSWTKGHPVQEAQYF

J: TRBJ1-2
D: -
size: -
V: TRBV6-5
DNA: TGTGCCAGCAGCACCCGGGCGGGACACTACTATGGCTACACCTTC
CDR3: CASSTRAGHYYGYTF

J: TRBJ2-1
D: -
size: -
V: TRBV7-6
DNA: TGTGCCAGCAGCGCCGGACTGAAGAATGAGCAGTTCTTC
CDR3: CASSAGLKNEQFF

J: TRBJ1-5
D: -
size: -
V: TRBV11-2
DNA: TGTGCCAGCAGCAAGGGCGACGGACTCCATCAGCCCCAGCATTTT
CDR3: CASSKGDGLHQPQHF

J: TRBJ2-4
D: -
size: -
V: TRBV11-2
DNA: TGTGCCAGCAGCTTAGTCGGCCGGGCACAAAACATTCAGTACTTC
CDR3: CASSLVGRAQNIQYF

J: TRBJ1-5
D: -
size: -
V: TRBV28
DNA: TGTGCCAGCAGCCAAGTGGGTTTGGTTCAGCCCCAGCATTTT
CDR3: CASSQVGLVQPQHF

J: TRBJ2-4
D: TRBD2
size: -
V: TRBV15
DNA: TGTGCCACCAGCGGCGGGGGGGAAGCCAAAAACATTCAGTACTTC
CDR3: CATSGGGEAKNIQYF

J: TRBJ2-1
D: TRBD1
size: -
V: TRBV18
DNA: TGTGCCAGCTCACCGCAGACAGGGAGCTCCTACAATGAGCAGTTCTTC
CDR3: CASSPQTGSSYNEQFF

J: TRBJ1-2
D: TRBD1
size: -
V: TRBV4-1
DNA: TGCGCCAGCAGCCAAGGGCCCGGGACAGGGACGGGCTACACCTTC
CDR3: CASSQGPGTGTGYTF

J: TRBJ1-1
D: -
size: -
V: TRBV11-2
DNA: TGTGCCAGCAGCTTTGGGGGGAACACTGAAGCTTTCTTT
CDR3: CASSFGGNTEAFF

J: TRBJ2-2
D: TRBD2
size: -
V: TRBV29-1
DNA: TGCAGCGTAGCTAGCGGGAACGGCGGGGAGCTGTTTTTT
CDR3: CSVASGNGGELFF

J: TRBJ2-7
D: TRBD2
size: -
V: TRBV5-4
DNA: TGTGCCAGCAGCTTGGGTTCCCTAGCGGGAGTCGAGCAGTACTTC
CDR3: CASSLGSLAGVEQYF

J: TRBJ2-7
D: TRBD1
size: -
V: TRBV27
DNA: TGTGCCAGCAGTCCCTTATATACAGGGGGGTTAGACTACGAGCAGTACTTC
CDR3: CASSPLYTGGLDYEQYF

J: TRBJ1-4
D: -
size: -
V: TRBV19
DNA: TGTGCCAGCGAGGGACCGCTTAATGAAAAACTGTTTTTT
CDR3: CASEGPLNEKLFF

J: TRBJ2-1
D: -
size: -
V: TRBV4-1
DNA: TGCGCCAGCAGCCTTCACAGGGAGGGGAGGAATGAGCAGTTCTTC
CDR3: CASSLHREGRNEQFF

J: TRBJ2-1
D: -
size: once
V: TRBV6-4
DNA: TGTGCCAGCAGTGACAGGGGGGGGACAGGTGTTTCCAATGAGCAGTTCTTC
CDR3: CASSDRGGTGVSNEQFF

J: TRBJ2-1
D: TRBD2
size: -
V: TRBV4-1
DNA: TGCGCCAGCAGCCAAGTCGCCCATAGCGGGAGTACTTACAATGAGCAGTTCTTC
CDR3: CASSQVAHSGSTYNEQFF

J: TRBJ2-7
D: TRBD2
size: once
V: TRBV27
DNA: TGTGCCAGCAGTCCACTAGCGGGGGGCAGGTTGATGCAGTACTTC
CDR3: CASSPLAGGRLMQYF

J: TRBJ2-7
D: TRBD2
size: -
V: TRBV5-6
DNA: TGTGCCAGCAGCGGGGGACTAGCGGAAAGCTCCTACGAGCAGTACTTC
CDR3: CASSGGLAESSYEQYF

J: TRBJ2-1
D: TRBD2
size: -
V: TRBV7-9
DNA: TGTGCCAGCAGCCCCATGGCGGGAGCCCTGTACAATGAGCAGTTCTTC
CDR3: CASSPMAGALYNEQFF